This T cell receptor beta chain was captured by sequencing in a study of yellow fever vaccine responses in identical twins. TCRdb re-called the RT-PCR reads with MiXCR, one entry per CDR3 protein. This sample carries around 16,000 distinct CDR3 sequences, around 84% of them seen once, and the ten largest clones take around 1.8%. Study findings and constraints: In identical twins, vaccine T cell responses appeared partly shared and partly individual.

This CDR3 spans 14 amino acids. CDR1 is SGDLS and CDR2 is YYNGEE in the germline V gene. Trimming removed 7 bases at V and 8 bases at J, with 21 bases between. Worth noting for this clonotype: What it recognizes is unknown.

This chain links TRBV9 with TRBJ1-2, with a tentative D call TRBD1 (5 bases). The source was T cells from blood (PBMCs), unsorted or a sorted subset (not recorded which), collected before or after yellow fever vaccination (not recorded which). The clonotype was recovered from a woman under 30 who received the yellow fever vaccine. The CDR3: CASRSRGTALGYTF. CDR3 DNA: TGTGCCAGCCGGAGTCGAGGGACGGCGTTAGGCTACACCTTC. The variable domain in full, with the rest retrieved from reference TRBV9 and TRBJ1-2, is DSGVTQTPKHLITATGQRVTLRCSPRSGDLSVYWYQQSLDQGLQFLIQYYNGEERAKGNILERFSAQQFPDLHSELNLSSLELGDSALYFCASRSRGTALGYTFGSGTRLTVV.